This entry concerns a single T cell receptor (beta chain). Repertoires were generated with immunoSEQ multiplex PCR, while TCRdb's copy carries only in-frame clones and drops some. The data show 2,000 to 2,500 clones, roughly 72% seen once. This sample was included in a study of glioma-infiltrating T cells after dendritic cell vaccination. The time point denotes: after dendritic cell vaccination, including at tumor progression/relapse. Monocyte-derived dendritic cells, cultured 6 to 8 days with IL-4 and GM-CSF, were pulsed with autologous tumor lysate. The CDR3 loop spans 17 amino acids. Germline values: CDR1 GTSNPN, CDR2 SVGIG (reference sequence). Trimming shortened V by 0 bases and J by 4 bases, and 19 bases separated the two germline ends.

Sequences were derived from tumor tissue, sampled after dendritic cell vaccination. The chain uses TRBV30 and TRBJ2-1; TRBD2 is a possible D gene (5 bases). This sequence was found in a human donor with glioblastoma. The CDR3: CAWSVLPGRGQYNEQFF. The CDR3 DNA follows: TGTGCCTGGAGTGTCCTTCCCGGCCGGGGTCAGTACAATGAGCAGTTCTTC.